This T cell receptor (beta chain) was retrieved from a study of long-term antiretroviral therapy in people with HIV. Study-wide findings and caveats: CDR3 lengths in HIV samples spanned a narrower range than controls. Before ART, certain clones expanded, and these dominated the repertoire at all time points.

As concerns this clone: What it binds is not known.

Cryopreserved PBMC, at roughly 0.85-10 million per sample, were present before DNA extraction. Sequencing used immunoSEQ v3.0 at survey level. Libraries were prepared by immunoSEQ multiplex PCR; TCRdb keeps only in-frame clonotypes and omits some of them. The sample lists approximately 20,000 clones, more than 80% occurring once. The source of this sequence is a woman in her thirties or forties with HIV. Source: unsorted PBMCs, taken 0.2 years after starting antiretroviral therapy.

CDR3 sequence (DNA): TGTGCCAGCAGCTTCCCCGGGACAGGAGCCTACGAGCAGTACTTC. Translation gives CASSFPGTGAYEQYF. The gene calls are TRBV5-6 and TRBJ2-7; 8 nucleotides match TRBD1. The CDR3 extends over 15 amino acids. Germline assignment: CDR1 SGHDT and CDR2 YYEEEE. V was clipped by 2 bases and J by 2 bases; unmatched bases: 6. The whole variable domain, remainder taken from reference TRBV5-6 and TRBJ2-7, is DAGVTQSPTHLIKTRGQQVTLRCSPKSGHDTVSWYQQALGQGPQFIFQYYEEEERQRGNFPDRFSGHQFPNYSSELNVNALLLGDSALYLCASSFPGTGAYEQYFGPGTRLTVT.